This T cell receptor (beta chain) was found in a study of regulatory T cells in long-lasting Graves disease. This sample's time point: persistent/refractory GD, antithyroid drugs over 5 years with positive TRAb. Researchers made the TCR library from RNA that was extracted from PBMCs. Investigators prepared the TCR beta libraries by applying iRepertoire HTBI primers and Arm-PCR of CDR3 regions. One entry per CDR3 protein results from TCRdb running MiXCR on the multiplex PCR reads. This sample has around 460,000 distinct CDR3 sequences, with approximately 23% found just once. V was clipped by 5 bases and J by 4 bases, with 14 bases between them. The CDR3 is 14 residues long. In germline, CDR1 is LNHDA, CDR2 SQIVND (reference sequence).

Material: peripheral blood mononuclear cells (PBMCs), obtained when the disease was refractory, from a patient treated with antithyroid drugs. The TCR was taken from a female donor with Graves disease. This chain connects TRBV19 to TRBJ1-1, with TRBD1 as a possible D gene (5 bases). CDR3 sequence: CASSASDRATEAFF. CDR3 nucleotide sequence: TGTGCCAGTAGTGCGAGCGACAGAGCCACTGAAGCTTTCTTT.